This entry lists 6 T cell receptor beta chains sequenced from one sample in a study of cytomegalovirus exposure and HLA in healthy donors. The PCR had 60 Vbeta and 13 Jbeta primers. Using immunoSEQ multiplex PCR, the repertoire was profiled, and TCRdb retains in-frame clones only, with some absent. The table shows about 120,000 clones, with roughly 76% occurring only once. Sequencing was done on a sample of PBMCs. These receptor sequences come from a woman between 50 and 59 years old in good health and CMV-seronegative.

The chain recombines TRBV12-5 with TRBJ2-1; 8 bases agree with TRBD2. V lost 6 bases to trimming and J lost 8 bases; unmatched junction nucleotides: 12. Germline-derived CDR1 and CDR2 are LGHNT and FRNRAP. The CDR3 consists of 15 residues. The CDR3 sequence: CASGGGGPGLDEQFF. CDR3 in DNA: TGTGCTAGTGGCGGGGGGGGACCAGGGTTGGATGAGCAGTTCTTC.

The DNA for the CDR3 is TGCAGCGTTGACCCAGATCAGCCCCAGCATTTT. It yields the protein CSVDPDQPQHF. The J gene is TRBJ1-5, the V gene TRBV29-1; no clear D gene. The CDR3 is made up of 11 amino acids. Germline CDR1 and CDR2: SQVTM and ANQGSEA. Trimming shortened V by 3 bases and J by 5 bases, and 5 bases separated the two germline ends.

V usage is TRBV28 and J usage is TRBJ2-7, with D maybe TRBD2 (6 bases). Germline V gene lookup returns CDR1 MDHEN and CDR2 SYDVKM. The CDR3 length is 17 residues. Between the trimmed V and J ends, which lost 1 base and 3 bases, there was a span of 19 bases. CDR3 protein: CASSLSIQIRTNYEQYF. As DNA, the CDR3 is TGTGCCAGCAGTTTATCCATCCAAATCCGGACTAACTACGAGCAGTACTTC.

The gene calls are TRBV27 and TRBJ2-3, with a tentative D call TRBD1 (5 bases). CDR1 and CDR2 from the germline V gene are MNHEY and SMNVEV (reference sequence). The CDR3 has 15 residues. The V and J ends lost 6 bases and 0 bases respectively, with 13 bases between them. In DNA form, the CDR3 reads TGTGCCAGCAGGCTAGGGGCGTCGAGCACAGATACGCAGTATTTT. Translating gives CASRLGASSTDTQYF.

The gene calls are TRBV4-3 and TRBJ2-1; 7 bases are shared with TRBD2. V trimming: 2 bases; J trimming: 6 bases; junction bases outside the gene matches: 7. CDR1 is LGHNA and CDR2 is YSLEER in the germline V gene. The CDR3 length is 15 residues. DNA of the CDR3: TGCGCCAGCAGCCAACGGACTAGTGGGGGCAATGAGCAGTTCTTC. This translates into CASSQRTSGGNEQFF.

The rearrangement joins TRBV27 to TRBJ2-2, with TRBD2 matching 13 bases. CDR1 is MNHEY, CDR2 SMNVEV, per germline (reference sequence). V shed 4 bases and J 0 bases; nucleotides not matched to a gene: 8. The CDR3 is 19 residues long. The CDR3 spells CASSSRTSGRGANTGELFF. For the CDR3, the DNA is TGTGCCAGCAGTTCCCGGACTAGCGGGAGAGGGGCGAACACCGGGGAGCTGTTTTTT.